Following are 25 T cell receptor beta chains from one sample sequenced in a study of shared clonotypes between healthy human individuals. Generated by immunoSEQ multiplex PCR, the TCRdb table keeps only in-frame clones and is missing some. Here the sample spans more than 1.2 million clones, 97% to 99% being singletons. Source material: naive CD4+ T cells sorted from blood. Regarding subset: CD45RA+ positively selected. The receptors were gathered from a man under 40 in good health.

The chain is built from TRBV9 and TRBJ1-2; 7 nucleotides match TRBD1. CDR1 and CDR2 (germline): SGDLS, YYNGEE. The CDR3 is 14 amino acids. After removal of 0 bases from V and 3 bases from J, the junction contained 2 bases not matched to a gene. Here the CDR3 DNA reads TGTGCCAGCAGCGTAGAAGACAGGGACTATGGCTACACCTTC. It specifies CASSVEDRDYGYTF.

This chain connects TRBV30 to TRBJ1-4; maybe TRBD1 (5 bases). Germline V gives CDR1 GTSNPN, CDR2 SVGIG (reference sequence). The CDR3 loop spans 14 amino acids. Trimming took 2 bases from V and 3 from J, leaving 10 bases between them. The CDR3 DNA is TGTGCCTGGAGTCGGAGGGGTGCTAATGAAAAACTGTTTTTT. This codes for CAWSRRGANEKLFF. The full variable domain, in which reference TRBV30 and TRBJ1-4 provide the parts outside the CDR3, is SQTIHQWPATLVQPVGSPLSLECTVEGTSNPNLYWYRQAAGRGLQLLFYSVGIGQISSEVPQNLSASRPQDRQFILSSKKLLLSDSGFYLCAWSRRGANEKLFFGSGTQLSVL.

The rearrangement links TRBV11-2 to TRBJ2-7; 7 bases are a match to TRBD2. This CDR3 contains 14 residues. Germline-derived CDR1 and CDR2 are SGHAT and FQNNGV. V lost 7 bases, J lost 2 bases, and 8 bases stayed unmatched. In nucleotides, the CDR3 is TGTGCCAGCACCGATAGCGGGCTAACCTACGAGCAGTACTTC. The encoded protein is CASTDSGLTYEQYF.

Concerning this clone itself: The same CDR3 arises from other DNA sequences in this sample as well. The rearrangement links TRBV7-9 to TRBJ1-1; weak D call: TRBD1 (6 bases). The germline CDR1 and CDR2 sequences are SEHNR and FQNEAQ (reference sequence). The CDR3 is 13 amino acids. V was pared by 5 bases and J by 4 bases, with 11 bases between. The CDR3 protein is CASSLQGGTEAFF. The CDR3 bases are TGTGCCAGCAGCCTACAGGGAGGCACTGAAGCTTTCTTT.

The chain joins TRBV5-1 to TRBJ1-1; D is perhaps TRBD1 (6 bases). This CDR3 has 14 amino acids. Looked up from germline, CDR1 is SGHRS and CDR2 is YFSETQ. The V gene lost 4 bases and the J gene lost 1 base, with 11 bases spanning the gap. CDR3 region: CASSTWTENTEAFF. DNA of the CDR3: TGCGCCAGCAGCACATGGACAGAGAACACTGAAGCTTTCTTT.

V gene TRBV5-1 combines with J gene TRBJ1-3, with TRBD1 matching 7 bases. Germline V CDR1 and CDR2: SGHRS, YFSETQ. The V segment lost 7 bases and the J segment 0 bases; nucleotides outside the gene matches: 4. The CDR3 totals 14 residues. CDR3 sequence reads: CASADRSSGNTIYF. The CDR3 bases are TGCGCCAGCGCGGACAGGAGCTCTGGAAACACCATATATTTT.

CDR3 amino acids: CASSAGRRGVTDTQYF. CDR3 DNA sequence: TGTGCCAGCAGCGCCGGACGGCGAGGGGTGACAGATACGCAGTATTTT. This chain connects TRBV9 to TRBJ2-3; either TRBD1 or TRBD2 may supply D (5 bases each). The V end was cut by 3 bases, the J end by 3 bases, with 17 bases between. The CDR3 consists of 16 residues. CDR1 SGDLS and CDR2 YYNGEE come from the germline V gene.

The rearrangement links TRBV7-9 to TRBJ2-5; D possibly uses TRBD1 or TRBD2 (5 bases each). The CDR3 totals 13 residues. Per germline, CDR1 SEHNR and CDR2 FQNEAQ (reference sequence). V lost 4 bases to trimming and J lost 5 bases, with 11 bases between them. CDR3 region: CASSSTAVETQYF. The DNA of the CDR3 is TGTGCCAGCAGCTCGACAGCGGTCGAGACCCAGTACTTC.

V usage is TRBV18 and J usage is TRBJ1-1, with D unresolved. The CDR3 covers 14 residues. CDR1 KGHSH and CDR2 LQKENI come from the germline V gene. V lost 3 bases to trimming and J lost 4 bases, with 12 bases between them. This CDR3 is CASSPARVGTEAFF. The CDR3 DNA reads TGTGCCAGCTCACCGGCCCGAGTAGGCACTGAAGCTTTCTTT. The full variable domain, in which reference TRBV18 and TRBJ1-1 provide the parts outside the CDR3, is NAGVMQNPRHLVRRRGQEARLRCSPMKGHSHVYWYRQLPEEGLKFMVYLQKENIIDESGMPKERFSAEFPKEGPSILRIQQVVRGDSAAYFCASSPARVGTEAFFGQGTRLTVV.

The chain has TRBV6-5 and TRBJ2-1; TRBD2 aligns across 8 bases. J lost 5 bases, V lost 5 bases, and 5 bases had no gene match. The germline V gene has CDR1 MNHEY and CDR2 SVGAGI. The CDR3 extends over 14 amino acids. The DNA of the CDR3 is TGTGCCAGCAGTCGTAGCGGGGTTAACAATGAGCAGTTCTTC. Protein: CASSRSGVNNEQFF.

V gene TRBV7-8 combines with J gene TRBJ2-7, with D uncertain. Germline assignment: CDR1 SGHVS and CDR2 FQNEAQ. Trimming pared 2 bases from V and 3 bases from J, leaving 11 bases between. This CDR3 region has 14 residues. The CDR3, as DNA: TGTGCCAGCAGCTTACTCCAGGCGTACTACGAGCAGTACTTC. This codes for CASSLLQAYYEQYF.

The CDR3 sequence: CASSPLIAGTKQETQYF. CDR3 DNA: TGCGCCAGCAGCCCTCTTATAGCGGGAACTAAACAAGAGACCCAGTACTTC. The chain is built from TRBV5-1 and TRBJ2-5; 8 bases line up with TRBD2. V shed 4 bases, J shed 2 bases, and the junction held 13 bases outside the gene matches. Germline CDR1 SGHRS, CDR2 YFSETQ. The CDR3 length is 17 residues.

This clone was seen only once. The chain has TRBV30 and TRBJ1-1; a weak D match, TRBD1 (5 bases). The CDR3 extends over 17 amino acids. V lost 2 bases, J lost 0 bases, and 19 bases lay in between. Germline V gives CDR1 GTSNPN, CDR2 SVGIG (reference sequence). CDR3: CAWSSVRTSPMNTEAFF. The CDR3 bases are TGTGCCTGGAGTAGTGTCCGGACAAGCCCTATGAACACTGAAGCTTTCTTT.

The V call is TRBV5-1, the J call TRBJ2-7, with TRBD1 matching 10 bases. From germline, CDR1 is SGHRS and CDR2 YFSETQ. This CDR3 is 15 amino acids long. J gave up 3 bases and V 3 bases, and 6 bases lay outside the gene matches. CDR3 sequence (DNA): TGCGCCAGCAGCTACCGGACAGGGGGAGGCTACGAGCAGTACTTC. This codes for CASSYRTGGGYEQYF.

The chain links TRBV2 to TRBJ2-3, with TRBD2 as a possible D gene (5 bases). The CDR3 contains 14 residues. Germline lookup yields CDR1 SNHLY and CDR2 FYNNEI. The V and J ends lost 3 bases and 0 bases respectively, with 7 bases between them. The chain's CDR3 is CASSERTSTDTQYF. CDR3 DNA sequence: TGTGCCAGCAGTGAGCGGACTAGCACAGATACGCAGTATTTT. Full variable domain (rest looked up from reference TRBV2 and TRBJ2-3): EPEVTQTPSHQVTQMGQEVILRCVPISNHLYFYWYRQILGQKVEFLVSFYNNEISEKSEIFDDQFSVERPDGSNFTLKIRSTKLEDSAMYFCASSERTSTDTQYFGPGTRLTVL.

The count of this clone is one. This chain uses TRBV9 with TRBJ1-3, with a weak D call TRBD1 (5 bases). V lost 4 bases and J lost 2, with 16 bases in between. The length of the CDR3 is 16 residues. In germline, CDR1 is SGDLS, CDR2 YYNGEE. In DNA, the CDR3 is TGTGCCAGCAGCTTACATGGAGGGGAAGCTGGAAACACCATATATTTT. Its translation: CASSLHGGEAGNTIYF.

The gene calls are TRBV19 and TRBJ2-3; D ambiguous. Trimming took 5 bases from V and 2 from J, leaving 8 bases between them. This CDR3 is 13 amino acids long. Germline lookup yields CDR1 LNHDA and CDR2 SQIVND (reference sequence). DNA of the CDR3: TGTGCCAGTAGTGGACGGGTCACAGATACGCAGTATTTT. This gives the protein CASSGRVTDTQYF.

This chain links TRBV19 with TRBJ1-2; possible D gene TRBD1, 5 bases. Trimming removed 6 bases from V and 8 bases from J, with 10 bases in between. Germline CDR1 is LNHDA and CDR2 is SQIVND (reference sequence). The length of the CDR3 is 11 residues. The DNA of the CDR3 is TGTGCCAGTAGGTGGGGGGTCGGCTACACCTTC. It specifies CASRWGVGYTF.

This sequence joins TRBV7-2 and TRBJ2-4; D is undetermined. CDR1 and CDR2 from the germline V gene are SGHTA and FQGNSA. The ends were cut back, 5 bases at V and 9 bases at J, with 8 bases in the middle. This CDR3 comprises 11 residues. The CDR3 is CASSAAGIQYF. DNA of the CDR3: TGTGCCAGCAGCGCCGCCGGCATTCAGTACTTC.

The chain uses TRBV6-6 and TRBJ2-7; D is uncertain. The ends were cut back, 0 bases at V and 0 bases at J, with 3 bases in the middle. The germline V gene encodes CDR1 MNHNY and CDR2 SVGAGI (reference sequence). The CDR3 is 13 residues long. In DNA form, the CDR3 reads TGTGCCAGCAGTTACTCTCCCTCCTACGAGCAGTACTTC. It translates to CASSYSPSYEQYF.

The V and J genes are TRBV2 and TRBJ2-3; D remains ambiguous. Trimming took off 8 bases at V and 1 base at J, with 16 bases between the two ends. The CDR3 loop spans 15 amino acids. CDR1 and CDR2 from the germline V gene are SNHLY and FYNNEI. Here the CDR3 reads CASSGSKVGTDTQYF. CDR3 in DNA: TGTGCCAGCTCAGGATCCAAGGTGGGCACAGATACGCAGTATTTT.

The genes are TRBV20-1 and TRBJ2-7, with D uncertain. Trimming took 1 base from V and 9 from J, leaving 10 bases between them. The germline CDR1 and CDR2 sequences are DFQATT and SNEGSKA (reference sequence). This CDR3 spans 11 amino acids. The CDR3 here is CSARGVGSQYF. In DNA, the CDR3 is TGCAGTGCTAGAGGGGTAGGATCGCAGTACTTC.

This rearrangement joins TRBV4-2 to TRBJ2-7; 8 bases agree with TRBD1. This CDR3 has 16 residues. Trimming removed 4 bases from V and 1 base from J; junction bases left unmatched: 9. Per the germline V gene, CDR1 is LGHNA and CDR2 is YNFKEQ. The CDR3 here is CASSPTQGALSYEQYF. CDR3 nucleotide sequence: TGTGCCAGCAGCCCCACTCAGGGGGCGCTTTCCTACGAGCAGTACTTC.

The V call is TRBV4-3, the J call TRBJ2-1; TRBD2 agrees at 9 bases. The trim removed 0 bases at V and 2 bases at J, leaving 5 bases unmatched. CDR3 size: 17 residues. CDR1 and CDR2 (germline): LGHNA, YSLEER. The CDR3 DNA reads as TGCGCCAGCAGCCAAGATGAGGGCGGGAGGGCCTACAATGAGCAGTTCTTC. The encoded protein is CASSQDEGGRAYNEQFF.

Worth noting for this clone: This sample also contains other DNA sequences that code for the same CDR3. The gene calls are TRBV6-5 and TRBJ2-5; 8 bases match TRBD1. CDR3 length equals 14 residues. Germline loops: CDR1 MNHEY, CDR2 SVGAGI. With V trimmed by 5 bases and J by 4 bases, 6 bases remained unmatched. CDR3 sequence (DNA): TGTGCCAGCAGTCCTGGACAGGGTGGAGAGACCCAGTACTTC. Translating it yields CASSPGQGGETQYF.